These 5 T cell receptor beta chains were sequenced from one sample in a study of blood T cell repertoires in COVID-19. Sequenced by immunoSEQ multiplex PCR; TCRdb stores in-frame clones only, minus some. The sample lists under 300,000 clones, 82% seen once, with over 10% in the top ten. The sample taken for sequencing was peripheral blood. The receptors were sampled from a woman between 55 and 75 years old with active or convalescent COVID-19.

The sample holds a few counts of this clone. The gene calls are TRBV9 and TRBJ2-1, with 7 bases that match TRBD2. CDR1 and CDR2 from the germline V gene are SGDLS and YYNGEE. The V gene end was trimmed by 3 bases and the J gene end by 3 bases; junction bases not matched to a gene: 3. This CDR3 is built from 14 residues. This CDR3 reads CASSAGGFYNEQFF. CDR3 sequence (DNA): TGTGCCAGCAGCGCCGGGGGGTTCTACAATGAGCAGTTCTTC.

The chain recombines TRBV9 with TRBJ1-3, with a weak D call TRBD1 (5 bases). The germline gives CDR1 SGDLS, CDR2 YYNGEE. Trimming took 1 base from V and 8 from J, leaving 13 bases between them. CDR3 length: 14 amino acids. CDR3 sequence reads: CASSVKSGPDTIYF. The CDR3 region has the DNA TGTGCCAGCAGCGTAAAATCAGGGCCTGACACCATATATTTT.

The chain couples TRBV3-1 (or the pseudogene TRBV3-2) to TRBJ1-2, with D maybe TRBD1 (6 bases). Germline CDR1 LGHDT, CDR2 YNNKEL (reference sequence). Trimming took 2 bases from V and 8 from J, leaving 15 bases between them. This CDR3 contains 14 residues. CDR3 in amino acids: CASSQTLGGRGYTF. The CDR3 DNA sequence: TGTGCCAGCAGCCAAACCCTTGGGGGCCGGGGCTACACCTTC.

This clone has a handful of counts. The genes are TRBV2 and TRBJ1-3; 7 positions match TRBD1. The CDR3 is 14 residues long. CDR1 and CDR2 (germline): SNHLY, FYNNEI. V shed 6 bases and J 4 bases; nucleotides not matched to a gene: 6. The CDR3 spells CASRIQGTGNTIYF. The CDR3 DNA reads as TGTGCCAGCAGGATACAGGGGACCGGAAACACCATATATTTT.

V usage is TRBV27 and J usage is TRBJ2-7, with a tentative D call TRBD1 (7 bases). The CDR3 runs 13 residues. Trimming shortened V by 3 bases and J by 6 bases, and 12 bases separated the two germline ends. Germline V gives CDR1 MNHEY, CDR2 SMNVEV (reference sequence). CDR3 sequence reads: CASSFRGDSEQYF. In DNA form, the CDR3 reads TGTGCCAGCAGTTTCAGGGGGGATTCCGAGCAGTACTTC.